This TCR beta chain was sequenced during a study of blood T cell repertoires in COVID-19. Across the study: The United States, Italy and Spain provided the acute and convalescent COVID-19 samples. T cells, B-cell-depleted T cells, or PBMCs supplied cDNA or gDNA.

Clones were sequenced by immunoSEQ multiplex PCR, and TCRdb holds only the in-frame ones, with some missing. The sample has approximately 150,000 clones; roughly 90% are singletons. The CDR3 has 15 residues. Looked up from germline, CDR1 is SGHVS and CDR2 is FNYEAQ. Deletions cut 2 bases from V and 7 bases from J, with 12 bases between. This sequence originates from a woman between 50 and 59 years old with acute or convalescent COVID-19. This chain joins TRBV7-6 and TRBJ1-6; D might be TRBD1 (5 bases). Sequenced sample: peripheral blood. Here the CDR3 DNA reads TGTGCCAGCAGCTTAAGCGGGGCTGGAAATTCACCCCTCCACTTT. Protein product: CASSLSGAGNSPLHF.